This TCR beta chain was observed in a study of CXCR3-negative and CXCR3-positive naive CD8 T cells. The CDR3 spans 14 residues. CDR1 and CDR2 (germline): MDHEN, SYDVKM. Naivety in CD8+ T cells corresponded to a CD45RO-CCR7+CD27+CD95- phenotype. The libraries of TRB cDNA were prepared using 5' RACE with UMI labels. TCRdb reprocessed the 5' RACE reads; each CDR3 protein has one entry and no DNA is given. Its table records about 130,000 distinct CDR3 sequences. Findings of the study overall: With respect to TRBV-TRBJ usage, naive CXCR3-negative and CXCR3-positive cells were similar; memory differed.

As concerns this clonotype: Its antigen is still unknown.

The specimen was naive CXCR3- CD8+ T cells from blood. Documented subset: CD45RO-CCR7+CD27+CD95- naive CD8+ T cells lacking CXCR3 (TNR3-). The TCR sequence derives from a human donor in good health. Some clones in this sample may be carry-over from other donors' samples. The rearrangement uses TRBV28 and TRBJ1-2; the D gene TCRdb calls, TRBD1, cannot be checked with no DNA. The CDR3 sequence: CASNIPGAGHGYTF.